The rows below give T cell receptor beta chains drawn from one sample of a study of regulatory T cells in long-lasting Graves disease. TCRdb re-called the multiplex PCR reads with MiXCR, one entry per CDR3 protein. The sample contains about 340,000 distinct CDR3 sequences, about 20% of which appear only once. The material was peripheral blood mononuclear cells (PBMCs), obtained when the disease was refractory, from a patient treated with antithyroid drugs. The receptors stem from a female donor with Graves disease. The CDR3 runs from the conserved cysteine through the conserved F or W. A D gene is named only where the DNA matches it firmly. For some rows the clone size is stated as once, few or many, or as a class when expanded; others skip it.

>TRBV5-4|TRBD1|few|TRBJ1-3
CASSPRRQGAGNTTYF
TGTGCCAGCAGCCCCAGGCGACAGGGGGCAGGAAACACCACATATTTT
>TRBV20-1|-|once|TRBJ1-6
CSASPALDSPLHF
TGCAGTGCTAGTCCCGCCCTAGACTCACCCCTCCACTTT
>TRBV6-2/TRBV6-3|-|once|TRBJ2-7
CASSGLSSYEQYF
TGTGCCAGCAGCGGACTGTCCTCCTACGAGCAGTACTTC
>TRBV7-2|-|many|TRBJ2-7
CASSLDKGFYEQYF
TGTGCCAGCAGCTTAGATAAGGGTTTCTACGAGCAGTACTTC
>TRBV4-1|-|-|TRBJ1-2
CASSQAAQKTNYGYTF
TGCGCCAGCAGCCAAGCCGCACAAAAAACTAACTATGGCTACACCTTC
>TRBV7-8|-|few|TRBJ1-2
CASSEFLGEDYGHTF
TGTGCCAGCAGTGAATTTCTGGGGGAAGACTATGGCCACACCTTC
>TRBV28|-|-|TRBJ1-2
CASTMGGGAGGYTF
TGTGCCAGCACCATGGGGGGGGGCGCGGGTGGCTACACCTTC
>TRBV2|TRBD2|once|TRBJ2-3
CASRSGTSDGGIDTQYF
TGTGCCAGCAGGTCCGGGACTAGCGATGGGGGCATAGATACGCAGTATTTT
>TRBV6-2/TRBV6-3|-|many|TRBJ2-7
CASSASWGWEQYF
TGTGCCAGCAGTGCGAGCTGGGGGTGGGAGCAGTACTTC
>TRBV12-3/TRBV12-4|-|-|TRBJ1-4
CASSPSGPREKLFF
TGTGCCAGCAGCCCTTCAGGGCCCCGTGAAAAACTGTTTTTT
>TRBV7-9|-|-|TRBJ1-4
CASSLGRGGEKLFF
TGTGCCAGCAGCTTAGGTCGGGGAGGTGAAAAACTGTTTTTT
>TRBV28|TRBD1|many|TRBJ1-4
CASSVPFGTANEKLFF
TGTGCCAGCAGTGTACCTTTTGGGACAGCTAATGAAAAACTGTTTTTT
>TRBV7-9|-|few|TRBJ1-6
CASSPTAGLFVPLHF
TGTGCCAGCAGCCCGACGGCCGGGTTATTTGTACCCCTCCACTTT
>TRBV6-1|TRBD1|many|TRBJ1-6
CASNRGHPGPLHF
TGTGCCAGCAACAGGGGACATCCCGGACCCCTCCACTTT
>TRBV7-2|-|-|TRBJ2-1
CASSLAGARNEQFF
TGTGCCAGCAGCTTAGCGGGAGCGAGGAATGAGCAGTTCTTC
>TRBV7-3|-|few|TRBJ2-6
CASSSRSWTLSSGANVLTF
TGTGCCAGCAGCTCGCGTTCGTGGACACTTAGTTCTGGGGCCAACGTCCTGACTTTC
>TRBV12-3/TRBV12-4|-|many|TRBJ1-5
CASSLSENQPQHF
TGTGCCAGCAGTTTATCGGAAAATCAGCCCCAGCATTTT